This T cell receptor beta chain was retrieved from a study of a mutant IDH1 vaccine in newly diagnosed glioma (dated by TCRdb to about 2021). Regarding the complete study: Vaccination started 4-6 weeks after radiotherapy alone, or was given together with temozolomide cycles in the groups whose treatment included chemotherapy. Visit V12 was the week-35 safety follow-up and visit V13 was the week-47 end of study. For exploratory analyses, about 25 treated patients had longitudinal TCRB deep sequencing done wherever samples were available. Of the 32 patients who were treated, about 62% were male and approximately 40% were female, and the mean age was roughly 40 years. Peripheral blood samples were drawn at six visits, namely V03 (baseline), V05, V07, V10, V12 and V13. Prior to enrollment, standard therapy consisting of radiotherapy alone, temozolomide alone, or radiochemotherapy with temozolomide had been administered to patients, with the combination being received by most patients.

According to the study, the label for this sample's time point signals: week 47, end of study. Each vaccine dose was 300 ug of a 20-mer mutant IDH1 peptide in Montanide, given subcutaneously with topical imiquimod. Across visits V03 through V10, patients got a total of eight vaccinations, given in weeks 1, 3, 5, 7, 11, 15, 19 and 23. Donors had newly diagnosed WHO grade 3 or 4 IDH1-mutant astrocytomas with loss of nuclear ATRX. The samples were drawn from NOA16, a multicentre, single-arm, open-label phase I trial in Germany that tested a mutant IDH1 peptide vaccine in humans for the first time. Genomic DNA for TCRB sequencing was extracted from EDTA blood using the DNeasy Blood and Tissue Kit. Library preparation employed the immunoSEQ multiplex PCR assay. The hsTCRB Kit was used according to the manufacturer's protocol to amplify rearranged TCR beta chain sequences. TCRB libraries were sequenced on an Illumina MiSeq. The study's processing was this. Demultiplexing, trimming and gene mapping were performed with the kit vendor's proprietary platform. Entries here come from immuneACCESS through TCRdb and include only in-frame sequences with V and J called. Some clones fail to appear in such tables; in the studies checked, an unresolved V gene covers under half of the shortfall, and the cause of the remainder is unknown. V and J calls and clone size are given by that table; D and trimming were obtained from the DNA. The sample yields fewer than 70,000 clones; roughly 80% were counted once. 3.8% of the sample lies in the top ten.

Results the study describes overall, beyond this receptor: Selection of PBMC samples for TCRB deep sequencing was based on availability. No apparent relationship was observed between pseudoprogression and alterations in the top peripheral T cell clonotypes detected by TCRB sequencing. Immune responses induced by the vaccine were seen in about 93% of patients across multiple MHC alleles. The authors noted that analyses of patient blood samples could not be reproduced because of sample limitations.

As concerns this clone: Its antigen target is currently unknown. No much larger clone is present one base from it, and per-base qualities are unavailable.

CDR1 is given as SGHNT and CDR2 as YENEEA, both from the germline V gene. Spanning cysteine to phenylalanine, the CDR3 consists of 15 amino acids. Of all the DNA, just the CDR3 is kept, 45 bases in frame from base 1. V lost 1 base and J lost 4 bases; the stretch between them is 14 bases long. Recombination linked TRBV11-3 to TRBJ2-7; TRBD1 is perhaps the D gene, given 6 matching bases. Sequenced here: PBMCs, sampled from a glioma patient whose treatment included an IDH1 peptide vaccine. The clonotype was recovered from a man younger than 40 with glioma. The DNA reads TGTGCCAGCAGCTTAGCGACAGGAAGTGCTTACGAGCAGTACTTC. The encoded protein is CASSLATGSAYEQYF.